A single sample gave rise to the 14 T cell receptor beta chains below, sequenced in a study of response to subunit inactivated influenza vaccine. TCRdb redid the calling of the RT-PCR reads with MiXCR, one entry per CDR3 protein. The table includes about 180,000 distinct CDR3 sequences, about 9.3% detected once. This specimen consisted of non-naive T cells sorted from PBMCs, obtained on the day of vaccination. Receptors were obtained from a man aged 50-60 years who received an inactivated influenza vaccine.

This clonotype came up a few times. The rearrangement links TRBV20-1 to TRBJ2-2; D ambiguous. The CDR3 consists of 13 residues. Germline V gene data show CDR1 as DFQATT and CDR2 as SNEGSKA (reference sequence). The V and J ends lost 4 bases and 4 bases respectively, with 10 bases between them. The CDR3 here is CSAKGLGTGELFF. The CDR3 DNA sequence: TGCAGTGCTAAGGGTTTGGGCACCGGGGAGCTGTTTTTT.

This chain joins TRBV19 and TRBJ2-1; D gene ambiguous. The CDR3 runs to 14 residues. Germline V gene lookup returns CDR1 LNHDA and CDR2 SQIVND (reference sequence). V was trimmed by 3 bases and J by 4 bases, leaving 10 bases between them. CDR3 sequence (DNA): TGTGCCAGTAGTATTTTAAGCCGTTACAATGAGCAGTTCTTC. It translates to CASSILSRYNEQFF.

This clonotype was detected many times. J is TRBJ1-5 and V is TRBV12-3 or TRBV12-4; D unresolved. CDR3 length: 12 amino acids. Trimming took off 5 bases at V and 9 bases at J, with 11 bases between the two ends. CDR3 amino acids: CASSGGNRPQHF. In DNA, the CDR3 is TGTGCCAGCAGTGGCGGTAATAGGCCCCAGCATTTT.

The V call is TRBV28, the J call TRBJ2-2; perhaps TRBD1 as D (5 bases). CDR1 and CDR2 from the germline V gene are MDHEN and SYDVKM. Deletions cut 8 bases from V and 5 bases from J, with 15 bases between. This CDR3 is 14 amino acids long. The CDR3 DNA reads TGTGCCAGCCTTGACAGCCACGCTACCGGGGAGCTGTTTTTT. Translated, it gives CASLDSHATGELFF.

This clonotype showed up just a few times. The J gene is TRBJ2-7, the V gene TRBV6-2 or TRBV6-3; D perhaps matches TRBD2 (5 bases). Germline values: CDR1 MNHEY, CDR2 SVGEGT. The CDR3 sequence is 14 residues long. Trimming removed 6 bases at V and 7 bases at J, with 19 bases between. CDR3 coding DNA: TGTGCCAGCAGCCGCCGGCAGGCCCGCGGGGAGCAGTACTTC. It yields the protein CASSRRQARGEQYF.

Ten or more counts support this clonotype. The V gene is TRBV3-1, the J gene TRBJ2-5; 7 bases map to TRBD2. The CDR3 is 14 residues long. Germline values: CDR1 LGHDT, CDR2 YNNKEL (reference sequence). With 6 bases clipped from V and 5 bases from J, the junction kept 9 bases outside the gene matches. The CDR3 nucleotides are TGTGCCAGCAGTCCTTCCGGGACTACTGAGACCCAGTACTTC. As protein: CASSPSGTTETQYF.

This clonotype was seen at least ten times. This chain links TRBV29-1 with TRBJ2-5, with 7 positions matching TRBD1. V was clipped by 6 bases and J by 4 bases; unmatched bases: 5. The CDR3 totals 12 residues. Germline V CDR1 and CDR2: SQVTM, ANQGSEA. The CDR3 loop is CSVGQSSETQYF. The CDR3 bases are TGCAGCGTGGGACAGTCGTCAGAGACCCAGTACTTC.

This chain connects TRBV12-3 or TRBV12-4 to TRBJ2-2; D call uncertain. The CDR3 has 18 amino acids. The germline V and J ends were trimmed by 2 bases and 2 bases, with 18 bases remaining between them. The CDR3, as DNA: TGTGCCAGCAGTTTAAGCCCGGTTTTCTCGGAAAACACCGGGGAGCTGTTTTTT. The encoded protein is CASSLSPVFSENTGELFF.

The rearrangement links TRBV10-3 to TRBJ2-5; 7 positions agree with TRBD2. This CDR3 is 15 amino acids long. Germline assignment: CDR1 ENHRY and CDR2 SYGVKD. The J segment lost 3 bases and the V segment lost 10 bases, leaving 14 bases of the junction unmatched. For the CDR3, the DNA is TGTGCCACCTCTCGGAGGGGCGGGAGTGAAGAGACCCAGTACTTC. Residues: CATSRRGGSEETQYF.

This chain joins TRBV2 and TRBJ1-3, with 7 bases that match TRBD1. Germline V gives CDR1 SNHLY, CDR2 FYNNEI. The CDR3 is 15 residues long. J lost 0 bases, V lost 6 bases, and 5 bases had no gene match. CDR3 sequence (DNA): TGTGCCAGCAGCGCTAGACAGGGCTCTGGAAACACCATATATTTT. Its protein is CASSARQGSGNTIYF.

The chain links TRBV6-2 or TRBV6-3 to TRBJ2-7; D unresolved. The CDR3 contains 12 residues. V was clipped by 7 bases and J by 1 base, with 8 bases between them. Germline lookup yields CDR1 MNHEY and CDR2 SVGEGT. The CDR3: CASNQLSYEQYF. The CDR3 bases are TGTGCCAGCAATCAACTATCCTACGAGCAGTACTTC.

Only a few counts were recorded for this clonotype. This rearrangement joins TRBV20-1 to TRBJ1-1, with TRBD1 identical over 8 bases. Germline assignment: CDR1 DFQATT and CDR2 SNEGSKA (reference sequence). V trimming: 0 bases; J trimming: 5 bases; junction bases outside the gene matches: 8. This CDR3 is 15 amino acids long. As DNA, the CDR3 is TGCAGTGCTAGAGATCCTGGGCAGGGGGCTACTGAAGCTTTCTTT. It codes for CSARDPGQGATEAFF.

This chain uses TRBV7-8 with TRBJ2-1; D perhaps matches TRBD2 (5 bases). CDR1 is SGHVS and CDR2 is FQNEAQ in the germline V gene. The CDR3 totals 19 residues. V dropped 5 bases and J dropped 7 bases, with 30 bases sitting between them. This CDR3 is CASSATARWTTRWENEQFF. DNA of the CDR3: TGTGCCAGCAGCGCTACGGCGCGGTGGACCACTCGGTGGGAGAATGAGCAGTTCTTC.

In its sample, this clonotype was seen many times. This chain connects TRBV7-2 to TRBJ1-6; 7 bases align to TRBD1. The CDR3 extends over 14 amino acids. CDR1 is SGHTA and CDR2 is FQGNSA in the germline V gene. After removal of 1 base from V and 10 bases from J, the junction contained 4 bases not matched to a gene. The CDR3: CASSLDRGWSPLHF. The CDR3 DNA follows: TGTGCCAGCAGCTTAGACAGGGGTTGGTCACCCCTCCACTTT. Full variable domain (missing parts from reference TRBV7-2 and TRBJ1-6): GAGVSQSPSNKVTEKGKDVELRCDPISGHTALYWYRQSLGQGLEFLIYFQGNSAPDKSGLPSDRFSAERTGGSVSTLTIQRTQQEDSAVYLCASSLDRGWSPLHFGNGTRLTVT.